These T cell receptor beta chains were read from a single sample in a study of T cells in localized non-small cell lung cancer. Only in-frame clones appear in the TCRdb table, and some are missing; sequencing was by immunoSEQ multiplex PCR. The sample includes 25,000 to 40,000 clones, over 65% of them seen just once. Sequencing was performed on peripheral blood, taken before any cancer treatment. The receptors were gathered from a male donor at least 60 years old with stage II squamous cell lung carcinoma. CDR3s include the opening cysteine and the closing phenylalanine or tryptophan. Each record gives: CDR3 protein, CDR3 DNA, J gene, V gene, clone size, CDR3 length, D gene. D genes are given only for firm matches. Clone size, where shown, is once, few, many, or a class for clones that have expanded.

CDR3: CAWTQGTGGGYGYTF
DNA: TGTGCCTGGACCCAAGGGACAGGGGGGGGCTATGGCTACACCTTC
J: TRBJ1-2
V: TRBV30
size: -
length: 15
D: TRBD1

CDR3: CASSVEGGNTIYF
DNA: TGTGCCAGCAGCGTAGAGGGGGGAAACACCATATATTTT
J: TRBJ1-3
V: TRBV9
size: -
length: 13
D: -

CDR3: CASGTAVWETQYF
DNA: TGTGCCAGTGGGACAGCCGTTTGGGAGACCCAGTACTTC
J: TRBJ2-5
V: TRBV19
size: -
length: 13
D: TRBD1

CDR3: CASSSNSPTNEKLFF
DNA: TGTGCCAGCTCATCTAACAGCCCAACTAATGAAAAACTGTTTTTT
J: TRBJ1-4
V: TRBV18
size: -
length: 15
D: -

CDR3: CASSINSNQPQHF
DNA: TGTGCCAGCAGCATCAATAGCAATCAGCCCCAGCATTTT
J: TRBJ1-5
V: TRBV9
size: once
length: 13
D: -

CDR3: CASSVAPDSNAPLHF
DNA: TGTGCCAGCAGCGTAGCGCCGGACAGTAACGCACCCCTCCACTTT
J: TRBJ1-6
V: TRBV9
size: few
length: 15
D: -

CDR3: CASSWDVTGELFF
DNA: TGCGCCAGCAGCTGGGACGTCACCGGGGAGCTGTTTTTT
J: TRBJ2-2
V: TRBV5-1
size: -
length: 13
D: -

CDR3: CASSSGVVWDGYTF
DNA: TGTGCCAGCAGCTCGGGGGTGGTTTGGGATGGCTACACCTTC
J: TRBJ1-2
V: TRBV11-2
size: -
length: 14
D: -

CDR3: CASSLAGQGNYGYTF
DNA: TGTGCCAGCAGCTTAGCAGGGCAGGGTAACTATGGCTACACCTTC
J: TRBJ1-2
V: TRBV7-8
size: -
length: 15
D: -

CDR3: CASSLGGGSYNEQFF
DNA: TGTGCCAGCAGTTTAGGCGGGGGCTCCTACAATGAGCAGTTCTTC
J: TRBJ2-1
V: TRBV27
size: -
length: 15
D: TRBD2

CDR3: CASNVAGRGDYGYTF
DNA: TGTGCCAGCAACGTAGCTGGAAGGGGCGACTATGGCTACACCTTC
J: TRBJ1-2
V: TRBV9
size: -
length: 15
D: -

CDR3: CAWSVWQGDEKLFF
DNA: TGTGCCTGGAGTGTATGGCAGGGAGATGAAAAACTGTTTTTT
J: TRBJ1-4
V: TRBV30
size: -
length: 14
D: -

CDR3: CAWSEGAGGYTF
DNA: TGTGCCTGGAGTGAGGGGGCAGGTGGCTACACCTTC
J: TRBJ1-2
V: TRBV30
size: once
length: 12
D: TRBD1

CDR3: CASSLDGEKLFF
DNA: TGTGCCAGCAGCTTAGACGGGGAAAAACTGTTTTTT
J: TRBJ1-4
V: TRBV7-6
size: -
length: 12
D: -

CDR3: CASSLLDSFYEQYF
DNA: TGCGCCAGCAGCTTGCTCGACAGCTTCTACGAGCAGTACTTC
J: TRBJ2-7
V: TRBV5-1
size: -
length: 14
D: -

CDR3: CSVGKTDEQYF
DNA: TGCAGCGTTGGAAAGACGGACGAGCAGTACTTC
J: TRBJ2-7
V: TRBV29-1
size: -
length: 11
D: -

CDR3: CASGDYFNQPQHF
DNA: TGTGCCAGTGGAGACTACTTTAATCAGCCCCAGCATTTT
J: TRBJ1-5
V: TRBV6-1
size: -
length: 13
D: -

CDR3: CAWSFSPRGDEGYTF
DNA: TGTGCCTGGAGCTTCTCCCCCCGGGGGGATGAAGGCTACACCTTC
J: TRBJ1-2
V: TRBV30
size: -
length: 15
D: -

CDR3: CASSLTREGEYGYTF
DNA: TGTGCCAGCAGCTTAACCCGGGAAGGGGAATATGGCTACACCTTC
J: TRBJ1-2
V: TRBV7-3
size: -
length: 15
D: -

CDR3: CASSLSSGLMSYTF
DNA: TGTGCCAGCAGTTTATCTTCAGGGTTGATGAGCTACACCTTC
J: TRBJ1-2
V: TRBV27
size: -
length: 14
D: -

CDR3: CATSRGEADNTEAFF
DNA: TGTGCCACCAGCAGAGGAGAGGCAGATAACACTGAAGCTTTCTTT
J: TRBJ1-1
V: TRBV15
size: -
length: 15
D: -

CDR3: CASAYDAGLNEQFF
DNA: TGTGCCAGCGCGTATGATGCGGGTCTCAATGAGCAGTTCTTC
J: TRBJ2-1
V: TRBV2
size: -
length: 14
D: -

CDR3: CASIGAEARQPQHF
DNA: TGTGCCAGCATTGGGGCTGAGGCGAGGCAGCCCCAGCATTTT
J: TRBJ1-5
V: TRBV28
size: -
length: 14
D: -

CDR3: CASARGVQETQYF
DNA: TGTGCCAGCGCCAGGGGGGTCCAAGAGACCCAGTACTTC
J: TRBJ2-5
V: TRBV2
size: once
length: 13
D: -

CDR3: CASSGSGGTQNIQYF
DNA: TGTGCCAGCAGTGGGAGCGGAGGCACCCAGAACATTCAGTACTTC
J: TRBJ2-4
V: TRBV28
size: -
length: 15
D: -

CDR3: CASSIKGSGANVLTF
DNA: TGTGCCAGTAGTATTAAAGGGTCTGGGGCCAACGTCCTGACTTTC
J: TRBJ2-6
V: TRBV19
size: -
length: 15
D: -

CDR3: CASSVEVAGDGKQYF
DNA: TGTGCCAGCAGCGTAGAAGTAGCGGGAGATGGTAAGCAGTACTTC
J: TRBJ2-7
V: TRBV9
size: -
length: 15
D: TRBD2

CDR3: CASSLGGLEETQYF
DNA: TGTGCCAGCAGCTTGGGGGGACTAGAAGAGACCCAGTACTTC
J: TRBJ2-5
V: TRBV5-6
size: -
length: 14
D: TRBD2

CDR3: CASSFVAEGHNEQFF
DNA: TGTGCCAGCAGTTTCGTGGCTGAAGGGCACAATGAGCAGTTCTTC
J: TRBJ2-1
V: TRBV27
size: -
length: 15
D: -

CDR3: CASSGAADRSYLENTEAFF
DNA: TGTGCCAGCAGTGGAGCGGCCGACAGGTCCTACCTTGAGAACACTGAAGCTTTCTTT
J: TRBJ1-1
V: TRBV6-1
size: -
length: 19
D: -

CDR3: CASTPDGTSVSYEQYF
DNA: TGTGCCAGCACCCCGGACGGGACTAGCGTATCCTACGAGCAGTACTTC
J: TRBJ2-7
V: TRBV27
size: -
length: 16
D: TRBD2

CDR3: CASSLGGSTGNTIYF
DNA: TGTGCCAGCAGCTTAGGGGGCTCTACTGGAAACACCATATATTTT
J: TRBJ1-3
V: TRBV7-6
size: -
length: 15
D: -

CDR3: CAWSSPGANVLTF
DNA: TGTGCCTGGAGTTCCCCCGGGGCCAACGTCCTGACTTTC
J: TRBJ2-6
V: TRBV30
size: once
length: 13
D: -

CDR3: CATRGESRGRSVETQYF
DNA: TGTGCCACCAGGGGGGAAAGTCGCGGGAGGAGCGTAGAGACCCAGTACTTC
J: TRBJ2-5
V: TRBV2
size: -
length: 17
D: -

CDR3: CASSLAAAGGIEQYF
DNA: TGTGCCAGCAGCCTCGCGGCAGCGGGGGGGATAGAGCAGTACTTC
J: TRBJ2-7
V: TRBV13
size: -
length: 15
D: TRBD2

CDR3: CASSTLTSGRNTDTQYF
DNA: TGCGCCAGCAGCACTCTGACTAGCGGGAGGAACACAGATACGCAGTATTTT
J: TRBJ2-3
V: TRBV10-1
size: -
length: 17
D: TRBD2

CDR3: CSPKGSGGGEQYF
DNA: TGCAGCCCCAAGGGATCTGGTGGTGGCGAGCAGTACTTC
J: TRBJ2-7
V: TRBV29-1
size: -
length: 13
D: -

CDR3: CASSSRGVSNQPQHF
DNA: TGTGCCAGCTCATCCAGGGGAGTTAGCAATCAGCCCCAGCATTTT
J: TRBJ1-5
V: TRBV18
size: -
length: 15
D: -

CDR3: CATSGSLGETQYF
DNA: TGTGCCACCTCCGGGTCCCTGGGGGAGACCCAGTACTTC
J: TRBJ2-5
V: TRBV19
size: -
length: 13
D: -

CDR3: CASSSDSTNEKLFF
DNA: TGTGCCAGCAGCTCCGACAGTACTAATGAAAAACTGTTTTTT
J: TRBJ1-4
V: TRBV7-8
size: -
length: 14
D: -

CDR3: CASSSRDGGLFGGYTF
DNA: TGTGCCAGCAGCTCCAGAGATGGGGGGCTTTTCGGTGGCTACACCTTC
J: TRBJ1-2
V: TRBV7-9
size: -
length: 16
D: -

CDR3: CASSPRGGDNFDEQFF
DNA: TGTGCCAGCAGCCCCCGAGGGGGAGATAATTTCGATGAGCAGTTCTTC
J: TRBJ2-1
V: TRBV7-9
size: -
length: 16
D: -

CDR3: CASSLGGGWGAEGEAFF
DNA: TGTGCCAGCAGCTTAGGTGGGGGTTGGGGGGCTGAAGGTGAAGCTTTCTTT
J: TRBJ1-1
V: TRBV7-6
size: -
length: 17
D: -

CDR3: CASSPRTTDYTF
DNA: TGTGCCAGCAGCCCTCGGACGACTGACTACACCTTC
J: TRBJ1-2
V: TRBV7-2
size: -
length: 12
D: -

CDR3: CASSVQGGTYEQYF
DNA: TGTGCCAGCAGCGTACAGGGAGGAACCTACGAGCAGTACTTC
J: TRBJ2-7
V: TRBV6-6
size: once
length: 14
D: -

CDR3: CASSTRDRESNVLTF
DNA: TGTGCCAGTAGTACAAGGGACAGGGAGTCCAACGTCCTGACTTTC
J: TRBJ2-6
V: TRBV19
size: -
length: 15
D: TRBD1

CDR3: CASSFEGRQYF
DNA: TGTGCCAGCAGCTTCGAGGGGAGGCAGTACTTC
J: TRBJ2-7
V: TRBV7-9
size: -
length: 11
D: -

CDR3: CASSLFGGRNTEAFF
DNA: TGTGCCAGCAGCTTATTCGGGGGGAGAAACACTGAAGCTTTCTTT
J: TRBJ1-1
V: TRBV7-9
size: -
length: 15
D: -

CDR3: CASSPDRNYGYTF
DNA: TGTGCCAGCAGCCCCGACAGGAATTATGGCTACACCTTC
J: TRBJ1-2
V: TRBV27
size: -
length: 13
D: -

CDR3: CASSQEDSANYGYTF
DNA: TGCGCCAGCAGCCAAGAGGACAGCGCAAACTATGGCTACACCTTC
J: TRBJ1-2
V: TRBV4-1
size: -
length: 15
D: -

CDR3: CASNTFGDGGATNEKLFF
DNA: TGTGCCAGCAACACATTTGGGGACGGCGGGGCAACTAATGAAAAACTGTTTTTT
J: TRBJ1-4
V: TRBV7-9
size: -
length: 18
D: -